This T cell receptor (beta chain) was captured by sequencing in a study of blood T cell repertoires in COVID-19. Overall study: COVID-19 samples, acute and convalescent, were from the United States, Italy and Spain. Nucleic acid was either cDNA or gDNA, and it came from T cells, B-cell-depleted T cells, or PBMCs.

Per the original methods: Cell counts per sample came from amplifying reference gene primers. Assay: immunoSEQ multiplex PCR; the TCRdb copy retains only in-frame clones and omits some. Clone size and the V and J calls come from that table; the DNA yielded D and trimming. The top ten hold about 1.3% of the sample, which has approximately 220,000 clones, roughly 80% seen once. The cohort comprised adults aged about 18 to 90 years residing in 20 to 25 US areas. The CDR3 loop spans 14 amino acids. The V end lost 2 bases, the J end lost 1 base, and 8 bases lay between the germline ends. The germline V gene has CDR1 SEHNR and CDR2 FQNEAQ (reference sequence).

This sequence originates from a woman aged 40 to 50 with acute COVID-19. The sample comprised PBMCs or T cells enriched from blood (not recorded which). The rearrangement uses TRBV7-9 and TRBJ1-1; no firm D call. The CDR3 protein is CASSLFEQNTEAFF. The CDR3 region has the DNA TGTGCCAGCAGCTTATTCGAACAGAACACTGAAGCTTTCTTT.